One TCR beta chain is described in this entry. This specimen belongs to a study of cytomegalovirus exposure and HLA in healthy donors. Germline loops: CDR1 SGHNT, CDR2 YYREEE (reference sequence). CDR3 length: 14 amino acids. V dropped 3 bases and J dropped 5 bases, with 14 bases sitting between them. PCR used 60 Vbeta primers and 13 Jbeta primers. Clones were read by immunoSEQ multiplex PCR, and TCRdb kept only the in-frame ones, dropping some. The sample holds some 150,000 clones; 55% to 80% are singletons and the top ten take 2% to 3%. Sequencing was done on a sample of PBMCs. The chain recombines TRBV5-4 with TRBJ1-2; D might be TRBD1 (5 bases). This receptor was taken from a woman aged 35 to 49 in good health and CMV-seronegative. As DNA, the CDR3 is TGTGCCAGCAGCTCGTTTGGGGGAGGGTATGGCTACACCTTC. As protein: CASSSFGGGYGYTF.